This TCR beta chain appears in the sequencing data of a study of T cell changes during pregnancy in multiple sclerosis. Profiling relied on immunoSEQ multiplex PCR, and the TCRdb table lists in-frame clones only, not all of them. The sample records about 55,000 clones, 90% to 95% being singletons. V was pared by 1 base and J by 5 bases, with 2 bases between. The CDR3 covers 11 residues. The germline V gene has CDR1 LNHNV and CDR2 YYDKDF (reference sequence). Sequenced material: CD8+ T cells from peripheral blood mononuclear cells, taken in the second trimester of pregnancy. The V call is TRBV15, the J call TRBJ2-5; no reliable D call. The TCR comes from a female donor with multiple sclerosis, enrolled in a pregnancy study. CDR3 protein: CATSRAETQYF. CDR3 bases: TGTGCCACCAGCAGAGCGGAGACCCAGTACTTC.